This T cell receptor beta chain is drawn from a study of OX40 agonist ivuxolimab in advanced cancers. CDR3 length: 16 amino acids. From germline, CDR1 is SGHAT and CDR2 FQNNGV. The germline V and J ends were trimmed by 8 bases and 0 bases, with 20 bases remaining between them. Sequencing was performed with immunoSEQ multiplex PCR; in TCRdb, only in-frame clones are kept and a portion is missing. The profile shows around 80,000 clones, about 85% of them singletons. The receptor was isolated from an adult with an advanced solid tumor such as melanoma, head and neck, liver or kidney cancer. The V call is TRBV11-2, the J call TRBJ2-7; maybe TRBD2 (6 bases). The specimen was CD4+ or CD8+ T cells sorted from blood, collected in a trial of the OX40 agonist ivuxolimab. CDR3 sequence: CASRRVDWGDSYEQYF. CDR3 nucleotides: TGTGCCAGCCGAAGGGTGGATTGGGGGGACTCCTACGAGCAGTACTTC.